The rows below give T cell receptor beta chains drawn from one sample of a study of cytomegalovirus exposure and HLA in healthy donors. Assay: immunoSEQ multiplex PCR; the TCRdb copy retains only in-frame clones and omits some. The sample carries 150,000 or so clones, approximately 80% recorded once. Sequencing was done on a sample of PBMCs. The receptors shown here come from a middle-aged woman in good health and CMV-seronegative. The CDR3 runs from the conserved cysteine through the conserved F or W. The order of the fields is V gene, D gene, J gene, clone size, CDR3 protein, CDR3 DNA. D genes are given only for firm matches. A clone size is listed for some rows: how often the clone was seen (once, few, many), or a class if it is expanded.

v_call: TRBV15; d_call: NA; j_call: TRBJ1-1; clone_size: NA; cdr3_aa: CATSRDFAASSAFF; cdr3_nt: TGTGCCACCAGCAGAGATTTTGCTGCGAGTTCAGCTTTCTTT
v_call: TRBV11-2; d_call: NA; j_call: TRBJ1-3; clone_size: NA; cdr3_aa: CASSLGPTSGNTIYF; cdr3_nt: TGTGCCAGCAGCTTAGGTCCTACCTCTGGAAACACCATATATTTT
v_call: TRBV18; d_call: NA; j_call: TRBJ1-2; clone_size: NA; cdr3_aa: CASSPPEGLSNGYTF; cdr3_nt: TGTGCCAGCTCACCACCGGAGGGCCTGAGTAATGGCTACACCTTC
v_call: TRBV6-1; d_call: NA; j_call: TRBJ1-4; clone_size: NA; cdr3_aa: CASRGGGALNEKLFF; cdr3_nt: TGTGCCAGCAGGGGAGGCGGGGCGTTAAATGAAAAACTGTTTTTT
v_call: TRBV4-1; d_call: TRBD1; j_call: TRBJ2-4; clone_size: NA; cdr3_aa: CASSPYGQVLAKNIQYF; cdr3_nt: TGCGCCAGCAGCCCCTACGGACAGGTTTTAGCCAAAAACATTCAGTACTTC
v_call: TRBV9; d_call: NA; j_call: TRBJ2-1; clone_size: NA; cdr3_aa: CASSVNSGAYNEQFF; cdr3_nt: TGTGCCAGCAGCGTAAATAGCGGAGCTTACAATGAGCAGTTCTTC
v_call: TRBV2; d_call: NA; j_call: TRBJ2-2; clone_size: few; cdr3_aa: CASSEYSGGSGELFF; cdr3_nt: TGTGCCAGCAGTGAATATTCTGGAGGGTCCGGGGAGCTGTTTTTT
v_call: TRBV7-9; d_call: NA; j_call: TRBJ1-6; clone_size: NA; cdr3_aa: CSSSTPGQLGSVSLHF; cdr3_nt: TGTTCCAGCAGCACCCCTGGACAGCTAGGGTCCGTATCCCTCCACTTT
v_call: TRBV5-4; d_call: TRBD2; j_call: TRBJ2-3; clone_size: NA; cdr3_aa: CASSFGRGGGTDTQYF; cdr3_nt: TGTGCCAGCAGCTTTGGGCGGGGGGGTGGCACAGATACGCAGTATTTT
v_call: TRBV7-9; d_call: NA; j_call: TRBJ1-1; clone_size: NA; cdr3_aa: CSSSRPRREGEAFF; cdr3_nt: TGTTCCAGCAGCCGCCCAAGACGGGAGGGTGAAGCTTTCTTT
v_call: TRBV2; d_call: NA; j_call: TRBJ2-7; clone_size: few; cdr3_aa: CASSRQRYEQYF; cdr3_nt: TGTGCCAGCAGCCGACAACGCTACGAGCAGTACTTC
v_call: TRBV18; d_call: TRBD1; j_call: TRBJ1-5; clone_size: NA; cdr3_aa: CASSADRASNQPQHF; cdr3_nt: TGTGCCAGCTCAGCCGACAGGGCTAGCAATCAGCCCCAGCATTTT
v_call: TRBV6-1; d_call: TRBD1; j_call: TRBJ2-7; clone_size: NA; cdr3_aa: CASRDRGAEQYF; cdr3_nt: TGTGCCAGCAGGGACAGGGGAGCCGAGCAGTACTTC
v_call: TRBV28; d_call: NA; j_call: TRBJ2-7; clone_size: NA; cdr3_aa: CASSLGPRHEQYF; cdr3_nt: TGTGCCAGCAGTTTGGGCCCGCGACACGAGCAGTACTTC
v_call: TRBV27; d_call: TRBD1; j_call: TRBJ1-2; clone_size: NA; cdr3_aa: CASSLVAGQGGYTF; cdr3_nt: TGTGCCAGCAGTTTAGTAGCGGGACAGGGGGGCTACACCTTC
v_call: TRBV7-9; d_call: TRBD1; j_call: TRBJ1-2; clone_size: once; cdr3_aa: CSSSSTGTGVAYGYTF; cdr3_nt: TGTTCCAGCAGCTCAACCGGGACAGGGGTCGCCTATGGCTACACCTTC
v_call: TRBV2; d_call: NA; j_call: TRBJ2-1; clone_size: NA; cdr3_aa: CASSETRSYNEQFF; cdr3_nt: TGTGCCAGCAGTGAAACGCGTTCCTACAATGAGCAGTTCTTC
v_call: TRBV9; d_call: TRBD2; j_call: TRBJ2-3; clone_size: NA; cdr3_aa: CASSVGLGTDTQYF; cdr3_nt: TGTGCCAGCAGCGTTGGACTAGGCACAGATACGCAGTATTTT
v_call: TRBV7-2; d_call: TRBD1; j_call: TRBJ1-3; clone_size: NA; cdr3_aa: CASSLGGAGNTIYF; cdr3_nt: TGTGCCAGCAGCCTAGGGGGCGCGGGAAACACCATATATTTT
v_call: TRBV28; d_call: TRBD2; j_call: TRBJ2-1; clone_size: NA; cdr3_aa: CASSSSGGAMFF; cdr3_nt: TGTGCCAGCAGTTCTAGCGGGGGGGCCATGTTCTTC
v_call: TRBV11-2; d_call: NA; j_call: TRBJ1-2; clone_size: NA; cdr3_aa: CASSSRTAPWYGYTF; cdr3_nt: TGTGCCAGCAGCTCGAGGACAGCACCTTGGTATGGCTACACCTTC
v_call: TRBV7-3; d_call: NA; j_call: TRBJ2-2; clone_size: NA; cdr3_aa: CASSPNPAGATGELFF; cdr3_nt: TGTGCCAGCAGCCCTAACCCTGCGGGGGCCACCGGGGAGCTGTTTTTT
v_call: TRBV19; d_call: NA; j_call: TRBJ2-7; clone_size: NA; cdr3_aa: CASSISSSPQGYEQYF; cdr3_nt: TGTGCCAGTAGTATATCCTCTTCTCCCCAGGGTTACGAGCAGTACTTC
v_call: TRBV6-1; d_call: NA; j_call: TRBJ2-2; clone_size: NA; cdr3_aa: CASNGGTGELFF; cdr3_nt: TGTGCCAGCAACGGGGGCACCGGGGAGCTGTTTTTT
v_call: TRBV14; d_call: TRBD1; j_call: TRBJ2-3; clone_size: NA; cdr3_aa: CASSQDNSVGTGGTQYF; cdr3_nt: TGTGCCAGCAGCCAAGATAATAGTGTTGGGACAGGGGGTACGCAGTATTTT
v_call: TRBV9; d_call: NA; j_call: TRBJ2-3; clone_size: once; cdr3_aa: CASSARGRDTQYF; cdr3_nt: TGTGCCAGCAGCGCCAGAGGTAGAGATACGCAGTATTTT
v_call: TRBV5-6; d_call: TRBD1; j_call: TRBJ2-7; clone_size: NA; cdr3_aa: CASSLVQGRHEQYF; cdr3_nt: TGTGCCAGCAGCTTGGTACAGGGGCGCCACGAGCAGTACTTC
v_call: TRBV19; d_call: TRBD2; j_call: TRBJ2-1; clone_size: NA; cdr3_aa: CASRTSGRDEQFF; cdr3_nt: TGTGCCAGTAGGACTAGCGGGAGGGATGAGCAGTTCTTC
v_call: TRBV5-1; d_call: NA; j_call: TRBJ1-2; clone_size: NA; cdr3_aa: CASSLGGNYGYTF; cdr3_nt: TGCGCCAGCAGCTTGGGCGGAAACTATGGCTACACCTTC
v_call: TRBV27; d_call: NA; j_call: TRBJ2-3; clone_size: NA; cdr3_aa: CASSPWTAADTQYF; cdr3_nt: TGTGCCAGCAGTCCATGGACAGCCGCAGATACGCAGTATTTT
v_call: TRBV28; d_call: NA; j_call: TRBJ2-1; clone_size: NA; cdr3_aa: CAGSGTPYNEQFF; cdr3_nt: TGTGCCGGATCCGGGACTCCCTACAATGAGCAGTTCTTC
v_call: TRBV28; d_call: TRBD2; j_call: TRBJ2-1; clone_size: NA; cdr3_aa: CASSELAGRYNEQFF; cdr3_nt: TGTGCCAGCAGCGAACTAGCGGGGAGGTACAATGAGCAGTTCTTC
v_call: TRBV2; d_call: NA; j_call: TRBJ1-1; clone_size: NA; cdr3_aa: CASSEEGDTEAFF; cdr3_nt: TGTGCCAGCAGTGAAGAGGGGGACACTGAAGCTTTCTTT
v_call: TRBV27; d_call: NA; j_call: TRBJ1-2; clone_size: NA; cdr3_aa: CASSLVSDSYGYTF; cdr3_nt: TGTGCCAGCAGCCTCGTTTCCGACAGCTATGGCTACACCTTC
v_call: TRBV29-1; d_call: NA; j_call: TRBJ2-7; clone_size: once; cdr3_aa: CSVVPNSYEQYF; cdr3_nt: TGCAGCGTTGTGCCTAACTCCTACGAGCAGTACTTC